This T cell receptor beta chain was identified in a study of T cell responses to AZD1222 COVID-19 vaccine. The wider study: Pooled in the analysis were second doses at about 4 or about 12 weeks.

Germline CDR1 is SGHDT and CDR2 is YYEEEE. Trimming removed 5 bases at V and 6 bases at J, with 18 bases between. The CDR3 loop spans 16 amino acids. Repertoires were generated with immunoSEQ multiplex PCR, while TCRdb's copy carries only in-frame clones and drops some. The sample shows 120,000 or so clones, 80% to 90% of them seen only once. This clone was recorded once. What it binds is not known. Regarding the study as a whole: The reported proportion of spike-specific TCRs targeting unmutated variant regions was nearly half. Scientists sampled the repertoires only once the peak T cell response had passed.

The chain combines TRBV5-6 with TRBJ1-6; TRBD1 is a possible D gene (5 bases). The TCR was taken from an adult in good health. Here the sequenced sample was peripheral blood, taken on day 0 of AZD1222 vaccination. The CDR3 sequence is CASSFSPGRINSPLHF. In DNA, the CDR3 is TGTGCCAGCAGTTTTTCTCCGGGACGAATTAATTCACCCCTCCACTTT.